These 28 T cell receptor beta chains were sequenced from one sample in a study of T cell changes during pregnancy in multiple sclerosis (dated by TCRdb to 2018 to 2020). The library was generated by the immunoSEQ multiplex PCR assay. The table was pulled from immuneACCESS by TCRdb, which kept in-frame rearrangements only. Such tables lose some clones; where checked, under half of the loss comes from unresolved V genes, and the rest has no known cause. Here the sample has some 43,000 clones; about nine tenths occur a single time. Together, the top ten hold about 1.5% of the sample. Sequences were derived from peripheral blood, sampled in the first trimester of pregnancy. The receptors come from a female donor in good health, enrolled as a control in a pregnancy study.

In the case of this clone: An end of the junction does not agree with germline; a read error may underlie this. The V and J genes are TRBV7-7 and TRBJ2-3; TRBD2 aligns across 13 bases. Germline V gives CDR1 SSHAT, CDR2 FNYEAQ (reference sequence). The CDR3 is 15 amino acids. CDR3 coding DNA: TGTGCTAGCAGCCAGGGACTAGCGGGAACCGATACGCAGTATTTT. Its translation is CASSQGLAGTDTQYF.

Details on this clone: The germline gene is not matched at one end of the junction; a read error may be the cause. The chain employs TRBV7-7 and TRBJ2-7, with D maybe TRBD2 (5 bases). The CDR3 contains 15 residues. CDR1 is SSHAT and CDR2 is FNYEAQ in the germline V gene (reference sequence). The CDR3 sequence: CASSLAEGPHYEQYF. The CDR3 nucleotides read TGTGCTAGCAGCTTAGCCGAGGGCCCCCACTACGAGCAGTACTTC.

The chain is built from TRBV27 and TRBJ2-7; perhaps TRBD1 as D (6 bases). The CDR3 sequence is 13 residues long. Germline V lookup: CDR1 MNHEY, CDR2 SMNVEV (reference sequence). Trimming shortened V by 3 bases and J by 5 bases, and 11 bases separated the two germline ends. The CDR3 spells CASSFTGYHEQYF. In DNA form, the CDR3 reads TGTGCCAGCAGTTTCACAGGGTATCACGAGCAGTACTTC.

The chain combines TRBV12-5 with TRBJ1-1; no clear D gene. V lost 2 bases to trimming and J lost 5 bases, with 12 bases between them. Looked up from germline, CDR1 is LGHNT and CDR2 is FRNRAP. The CDR3 runs 14 residues. The CDR3 DNA is TGTGCTAGTGGTTTGACGGGAATAGGTACTGAAGCTTTCTTT. Protein: CASGLTGIGTEAFF.

The gene calls are TRBV19 and TRBJ1-1; TRBD1 agrees at 9 bases. The CDR3 loop spans 16 amino acids. Trimming cost V 5 bases and J 4 bases; bases outside gene matches: 11. The germline gives CDR1 LNHDA, CDR2 SQIVND (reference sequence). CDR3 sequence (DNA): TGTGCCAGTAGTGTACAGGGGGCGCGTCAGCGCACTGAAGCTTTCTTT. Translating it yields CASSVQGARQRTEAFF.

The sample holds one count of this clone. V and J are TRBV27 and TRBJ1-5; D is uncertain. The CDR3 is 12 amino acids. The germline V gene has CDR1 MNHEY and CDR2 SMNVEV (reference sequence). CDR3 protein: CATGEDNQPQHF. In DNA form, the CDR3 reads TGTGCGACCGGGGAGGACAATCAGCCCCAGCATTTT.

The rearrangement uses TRBV11-1 and TRBJ2-5; a possible D gene is TRBD2 (6 bases). The CDR3 is 14 amino acids. Germline CDR1 SGHAT, CDR2 FQDESV (reference sequence). V lost 5 bases and J 1 base, leaving 11 bases between the germline ends. Written as DNA, the CDR3 is TGTGCCAGCAGCCGACGGGGAGGCCAAGAGACCCAGTACTTC. It encodes CASSRRGGQETQYF.

V and J are TRBV10-3 and TRBJ2-1, with 14 bases fitting TRBD2. The CDR3 runs 20 residues. Germline-derived CDR1 and CDR2 are ENHRY and SYGVKD. Trimming at V came to 7 bases and at J to 4 bases, leaving 18 bases not matched to a gene. CDR3 residues: CAIKNPGTSGSNGGYNEQFF. CDR3 nucleotides: TGTGCCATCAAGAATCCCGGGACTAGCGGGAGTAACGGGGGATACAATGAGCAGTTCTTC.

V is TRBV27 and J is TRBJ1-6; 7 positions agree with TRBD1. J lost 8 bases, V lost 6 bases, and 4 bases had no gene match. From germline, CDR1 is MNHEY and CDR2 SMNVEV (reference sequence). The CDR3 totals 13 residues. This CDR3 reads CASSDREYSPLHF. The CDR3 DNA is TGTGCCAGCAGCGACAGGGAGTATTCACCCCTCCACTTT.

This chain connects TRBV11-2 to TRBJ2-5, with D possibly TRBD2 on 5 matching bases. Trimming left V 4 bases short and J 4 bases short, with 19 bases between. The CDR3 extends over 16 amino acids. Germline loops: CDR1 SGHAT, CDR2 FQNNGV. The CDR3 region has the DNA TGTGCCAGCAGCTCCTTAGGGAGCGAGAGAGGAGAGACCCAGTACTTC. This sequence encodes CASSSLGSERGETQYF.

In this sample, this clone turned up once. V usage is TRBV6-6 and J usage is TRBJ1-2; possible D gene TRBD1, 5 bases. CDR1 and CDR2 from the germline V gene are MNHNY and SVGAGI (reference sequence). V lost 0 bases, J lost 8 bases, and 7 bases lay in between. This CDR3 spans 12 amino acids. The CDR3 is CASSYSGGGYTF. In nucleotides, the CDR3 is TGTGCCAGCAGTTACTCGGGGGGGGGCTACACCTTC.

This clone was recorded once. The chain couples TRBV14 to TRBJ2-6, with a tentative D call TRBD1 (6 bases). Trimming took 2 bases from V and 3 from J, leaving 17 bases between them. CDR1 SGHDN and CDR2 FVKESK come from the germline V gene. This CDR3 is built from 18 residues. CDR3 amino acids: CASSQLRGGSDGANVLTF. CDR3 coding DNA: TGTGCCAGCAGCCAACTCAGAGGGGGTTCAGATGGGGCCAACGTCCTGACTTTC.

V is TRBV7-3 and J is TRBJ2-1; D is unclear. CDR3 length equals 15 residues. The V end lost 5 bases, the J end lost 1 base, and 12 bases lay between the germline ends. CDR1 is SGHTA, CDR2 FQGTGA, per germline. The CDR3, as DNA: TGTGCCAGCAGCCCTACCCTTGGTTCCTACAATGAGCAGTTCTTC. Its protein is CASSPTLGSYNEQFF.

This rearrangement joins TRBV5-8 to TRBJ1-2, with 8 positions matching TRBD1. CDR3 size: 13 residues. V dropped 3 bases and J dropped 8; count of bases not matched to a gene: 6. Germline loops: CDR1 SGHTS, CDR2 YDEGEE. CDR3 nucleotides: TGTGCCAGCAGCTCGGACAGGGCTCGCGGCTACACCTTC. Its translation: CASSSDRARGYTF.

This clone was seen once. One end of the junction varies from germline; a read error may be responsible. This rearrangement joins TRBV9 to TRBJ1-4; D unresolved. This CDR3 is 14 amino acids long. CDR1 is SGDLS and CDR2 is YYNGEE in the germline V gene. The CDR3 here is CVSSGSSTNEKLFF. The DNA of the CDR3 is TGTGTCAGCAGCGGGAGTTCAACTAATGAAAAACTGTTTTTT.

CDR3 loop: CASSQGTSGRRVGELFF. In DNA form, the CDR3 reads TGCGCCAGCAGCCAGGGGACTAGCGGGAGGCGGGTCGGGGAGCTGTTTTTT. J is TRBJ2-2 and V is TRBV4-3; 15 bases line up with TRBD2. J was trimmed by 7 bases and V by 3 bases; bases with no gene match: 6. Per the germline V gene, CDR1 is LGHNA and CDR2 is YSLEER. The CDR3 is 17 residues long.

This clone was counted only a few times. The J gene is TRBJ2-1, the V gene TRBV19; 10 bases are shared with TRBD2. The V and J ends lost 2 bases and 7 bases, in that order; junction bases with no gene match: 8. Germline CDR1 and CDR2: LNHDA and SQIVND (reference sequence). The CDR3 length is 16 residues. CDR3 sequence: CASSILGLAAINEQFF. DNA of the CDR3: TGTGCCAGTAGTATACTAGGACTAGCGGCCATTAATGAGCAGTTCTTC.

The rearrangement joins TRBV16 to TRBJ1-3, with no clear D. Germline CDR1 reads KGHSY; CDR2 reads FQNENV. V was pared by 2 bases and J by 7 bases, with 12 bases between. The CDR3 spans 14 residues. CDR3 loop: CASSQDSAANTIYF. CDR3 sequence (DNA): TGTGCCAGCAGCCAAGATTCCGCCGCGAACACCATATATTTT.

V usage is TRBV29-1 and J usage is TRBJ2-7; 11 bases map to TRBD1. Germline CDR1 is SQVTM and CDR2 is ANQGSEA. The CDR3 length is 13 residues. V lost 7 bases to trimming and J lost 4 bases; unmatched junction nucleotides: 6. This CDR3 is CSAAGTGGYEQYF. The CDR3 DNA is TGCAGCGCGGCGGGGACAGGGGGTTACGAGCAGTACTTC.

The chain links TRBV6-1 to TRBJ2-3; D is perhaps TRBD2 (5 bases). Between the trimmed V and J ends, which lost 4 bases and 0 bases, there was a span of 14 bases. From germline, CDR1 is MNHNS and CDR2 SASEGT. The CDR3 extends over 16 amino acids. The CDR3 region is CASSVRGQTSTDTQYF. The CDR3 DNA follows: TGTGCCAGCAGTGTACGGGGTCAGACTAGCACAGATACGCAGTATTTT.

This clone was observed a handful of times. The gene calls are TRBV5-1 and TRBJ2-7; D possibly corresponds to TRBD1 (6 bases). CDR1 and CDR2 from the germline V gene are SGHRS and YFSETQ. This CDR3 has 12 residues. V gave up 7 bases and J gave up 3 bases, with 11 bases separating them. CDR3: CASGDRSYEQYF. The CDR3 bases are TGCGCCAGCGGAGACAGGAGCTACGAGCAGTACTTC.

This clone was detected a few times. The genes are TRBV6-4 and TRBJ2-1, with TRBD2 as a possible D gene (6 bases). Looked up from germline, CDR1 is MRHNA and CDR2 is SNTAGT. Trimming took off 3 bases at V and 2 bases at J, with 11 bases between the two ends. This CDR3 is 15 amino acids long. This CDR3 reads CASSEEGGTYNEQFF. DNA of the CDR3: TGTGCCAGCAGTGAGGAGGGCGGGACCTACAATGAGCAGTTCTTC.

The chain carries TRBV7-3 and TRBJ2-2; 10 bases match TRBD1. Per the germline V gene, CDR1 is SGHTA and CDR2 is FQGTGA. The CDR3 runs to 15 residues. With 5 bases clipped from V and 4 bases from J, the junction kept 4 bases outside the gene matches. The CDR3 protein is CASSPRTGGTGELFF. The CDR3 DNA is TGTGCCAGCAGCCCTAGGACAGGGGGCACCGGGGAGCTGTTTTTT.

This clone was recorded a few times. The V and J genes are TRBV6-5 and TRBJ2-2; D gene unclear. CDR3 length: 12 amino acids. Between the trimmed V and J ends, which lost 6 bases and 9 bases, there was a span of 11 bases. Per germline, CDR1 MNHEY and CDR2 SVGAGI. The CDR3 sequence is CASRPRSRELFF. CDR3 sequence (DNA): TGTGCCAGCAGGCCGAGGAGTCGGGAGCTGTTTTTT.

The chain joins TRBV28 to TRBJ1-1; 10 bases match TRBD1. J gave up 5 bases and V 5 bases, and 5 bases lay outside the gene matches. The CDR3 consists of 14 residues. CDR1 and CDR2 from the germline V gene are MDHEN and SYDVKM. The CDR3 is CASSPGTGVTEAFF. The CDR3 DNA sequence: TGTGCCAGCAGTCCCGGGACAGGGGTGACTGAAGCTTTCTTT.

The rearrangement uses TRBV7-9 and TRBJ2-7; D might be TRBD1 (6 bases). V lost 5 bases and J 2 bases, leaving 10 bases between the germline ends. This CDR3 contains 13 residues. Germline-derived CDR1 and CDR2 are SEHNR and FQNEAQ (reference sequence). This CDR3 reads CASSLTGTYEQYF. The CDR3 nucleotides read TGTGCCAGCAGCCTTACAGGGACCTACGAGCAGTACTTC.

This chain links TRBV9 with TRBJ2-2; the match to TRBD2 covers 15 bases. The germline gives CDR1 SGDLS, CDR2 YYNGEE. The CDR3 length is 18 residues. V lost 4 bases and J lost 5; bases outside the gene matches: 9. CDR3 in amino acids: CASSSSGLAGGGTGELFF. CDR3 nucleotide sequence: TGTGCCAGCAGCAGTTCGGGACTAGCGGGAGGTGGTACCGGGGAGCTGTTTTTT.

The V and J genes are TRBV11-2 and TRBJ2-7; D might be TRBD2 (5 bases). The CDR3 consists of 14 residues. Germline assignment: CDR1 SGHAT and CDR2 FQNNGV. Trimming pared 4 bases from V and 1 base from J, leaving 11 bases between. CDR3 bases: TGTGCCAGCAGCTACGGGATCCAATCCTACGAGCAGTACTTC. Translation gives CASSYGIQSYEQYF.